One and the same sample provided the 11 T cell receptor beta chains below, sequenced in a study of blood T cell repertoires in COVID-19. The data were produced by immunoSEQ multiplex PCR, yet TCRdb's version contains in-frame clones alone and is incomplete. This table has roughly 100,000 clones, over 80% appearing once. Sequencing was carried out using peripheral blood. The origin of the receptors is an elderly woman with active or convalescent COVID-19.

This clone came up once. The chain uses TRBV5-1 and TRBJ2-3; perhaps TRBD2 as D (6 bases). Germline CDR1 and CDR2: SGHRS and YFSETQ. With 4 bases removed from V and 3 bases from J, the gap between germline ends came to 18 bases. This CDR3 is built from 16 residues. The CDR3 nucleotides are TGCGCCAGCAGCACTGCACTAGCCCAATTAACAGATACGCAGTATTTT. The encoded protein is CASSTALAQLTDTQYF.

The V gene is TRBV30, the J gene TRBJ2-3, with TRBD1 identical over 8 bases. Looked up from germline, CDR1 is GTSNPN and CDR2 is SVGIG (reference sequence). V lost 3 bases, J lost 4 bases, and 9 bases stayed unmatched. The length of the CDR3 is 15 residues. The DNA for the CDR3 is TGTGCCTGGAGCCCAATGGCAGGGGGCGCAGATACGCAGTATTTT. Translation gives CAWSPMAGGADTQYF.

There are a few counts of this clone. This chain joins TRBV3-1 (or the pseudogene TRBV3-2) and TRBJ1-6, with D hard to call. The V and J ends lost 3 bases and 6 bases respectively, with 6 bases between them. This CDR3 has 13 residues. Germline loops: CDR1 LGHDT, CDR2 YNNKEL (reference sequence). In DNA form, the CDR3 reads TGTGCCAGCAGCCATCCTATTAATTCACCCCTCCACTTT. Its translation is CASSHPINSPLHF.

This chain links TRBV11-2 with TRBJ1-2; D remains ambiguous. Germline CDR1 is SGHAT and CDR2 is FQNNGV. The CDR3 is 14 amino acids. With 1 base removed from V and 5 bases from J, the gap between germline ends came to 11 bases. The CDR3 DNA is TGTGCCAGCAGCTTAGTGACCCGGGGATATGGCTACACCTTC. Protein product: CASSLVTRGYGYTF.

The CDR3 loop reads CASRQLAGGGSYNEQFF. In DNA, the CDR3 is TGCGCCAGCCGTCAACTAGCGGGGGGGGGCTCCTACAATGAGCAGTTCTTC. V is TRBV4-1 and J is TRBJ2-1; 13 nucleotides line up with TRBD2. The CDR3 totals 17 residues. In germline, CDR1 is MGHRA, CDR2 YSYEKL. The trim removed 8 bases at V and 0 bases at J, leaving 7 bases unmatched.

The DNA of the CDR3 is TGTGCCTGGTCCAGTTTTAATGAAAAACTGTTTTTT. Its protein is CAWSSFNEKLFF. The rearrangement joins TRBV30 to TRBJ1-4; D is ambiguous. Trimming pared 5 bases from V and 4 bases from J, leaving 8 bases between. The germline V gene encodes CDR1 GTSNPN and CDR2 SVGIG (reference sequence). This CDR3 is 12 amino acids long.

J is TRBJ1-5 and V is TRBV15; D perhaps matches TRBD1 (5 bases). Germline V CDR1 and CDR2: LNHNV, YYDKDF (reference sequence). Trimming stripped 0 bases from V and 3 bases from J, with 9 bases between. The CDR3 covers 15 residues. CDR3 region: CATSREGVVNQPQHF. The CDR3 bases are TGTGCCACCAGCAGAGAAGGGGTGGTCAATCAGCCCCAGCATTTT.

The genes are TRBV6-2 or TRBV6-3 and TRBJ1-6; D is uncertain. Germline assignment: CDR1 MNHEY and CDR2 SVGEGT. This CDR3 comprises 12 residues. The germline V and J ends were trimmed by 4 bases and 7 bases, with 5 bases remaining between them. The CDR3 protein is CASSFPNSPLHF. The CDR3 DNA follows: TGTGCCAGCAGTTTCCCGAATTCACCCCTCCACTTT.

This chain joins TRBV28 and TRBJ2-5; 8 nucleotides match TRBD1. Germline CDR1 is MDHEN and CDR2 is SYDVKM. V was clipped by 3 bases and J by 5 bases; unmatched bases: 8. This CDR3 contains 15 residues. In nucleotides, the CDR3 is TGTGCCAGCAGTTTCCCCGGACAGGGTGAGGAGACCCAGTACTTC. Translation: CASSFPGQGEETQYF.

This clone was seen ten or more times. This chain links TRBV7-3 with TRBJ2-1, with D possibly TRBD2 on 6 matching bases. CDR1 and CDR2 from the germline V gene are SGHTA and FQGTGA. The CDR3 is made up of 14 amino acids. Trimming took off 2 bases at V and 5 bases at J, with 10 bases between the two ends. CDR3 amino acids: CASSLGRGNNEQFF. The DNA for the CDR3 is TGTGCCAGCAGCTTAGGCCGGGGGAACAATGAGCAGTTCTTC. The full variable domain, completed using reference TRBV7-3 and TRBJ2-1, is GAGVSQTPSNKVTEKGKYVELRCDPISGHTALYWYRQSLGQGPEFLIYFQGTGAADDSGLPNDRFFAVRPEGSVSTLKIQRTERGDSAVYLCASSLGRGNNEQFFGPGTRLTVL.

CDR3 in amino acids: CATSDLGTGVLCTEAFF. The CDR3 DNA is TGTGCCACCAGTGATTTAGGGACAGGGGTCCTCTGCACTGAAGCTTTCTTT. The V and J genes are TRBV24-1 and TRBJ1-1; 10 bases are a match to TRBD1. This CDR3 is 17 amino acids long. CDR1 is KGHDR and CDR2 is SFDVKD in the germline V gene. The ends lost 1 base at V and 4 bases at J; junction bases unmatched: 8.